Each of the 5 T cell receptor beta chains below was sequenced from the same sample in a study of T cells in Graves' hyperthyroidism and ophthalmopathy. TCR beta CDR3 regions were amplified from RNA. The HTBI primer set drove a first-round RT-PCR of the TCR CDR3. TCRdb used MiXCR to reprocess the multiplex PCR reads, holding one entry per CDR3 protein. There are approximately 640,000 distinct CDR3 sequences in the sample; around 15% occur only once, and 3.5% to 4% lies in the top ten. The sample taken for sequencing was blood. The receptors come from a woman aged 25-40 years with Graves' hyperthyroidism.

This clonotype was observed many times. The chain combines TRBV2 with TRBJ1-1, with a tentative D call TRBD1 (5 bases). Germline CDR1 reads SNHLY; CDR2 reads FYNNEI. The CDR3 is 15 amino acids. The V end was cut by 6 bases, the J end by 5 bases, with 19 bases between. CDR3 region: CASRRFGDEGTEAFF. Written as DNA, the CDR3 is TGTGCCAGCAGGCGGTTCGGGGACGAGGGGACTGAAGCTTTCTTT.

This clonotype has only a few counts. This chain connects TRBV19 to TRBJ2-1; 7 bases line up with TRBD1. Per the germline V gene, CDR1 is LNHDA and CDR2 is SQIVND (reference sequence). Germline trimming cut 4 bases from V and 6 bases from J; bases unmatched to any gene: 3. The CDR3 has 13 residues. CDR3 nucleotides: TGTGCCAGTAGTACCGGACAGGCCAATGAGCAGTTCTTC. Its translation: CASSTGQANEQFF.

This chain connects TRBV18 to TRBJ1-1, with a weak D call TRBD1 (6 bases). The CDR3 totals 15 residues. CDR1 and CDR2 (germline): KGHSH, LQKENI. V was trimmed by 3 bases and J by 0 bases, leaving 11 bases between them. The CDR3 is CASSPFNRVNTEAFF. For the CDR3, the DNA is TGTGCCAGCTCACCCTTCAACAGGGTGAACACTGAAGCTTTCTTT.

This clonotype was counted ten times or more. The CDR3 loop reads CASRKQGVYNEQFF. The CDR3 region has the DNA TGTGCCAGCAGAAAACAGGGGGTATACAATGAGCAGTTCTTC. The V and J genes are TRBV3-1 and TRBJ2-1, with 8 bases matching TRBD1. Per germline, CDR1 LGHDT and CDR2 YNNKEL (reference sequence). The V gene end was trimmed by 6 bases and the J gene end by 4 bases; junction bases not matched to a gene: 5. This CDR3 is built from 14 residues.

This clonotype was seen at least ten times. V usage is TRBV20-1 and J usage is TRBJ2-3; 13 bases fit TRBD2. Germline-derived CDR1 and CDR2 are DFQATT and SNEGSKA (reference sequence). The CDR3 length is 14 residues. Trimming removed 5 bases from V and 6 bases from J; junction bases left unmatched: 5. The CDR3: CSALTSGRLDTQYF. CDR3 nucleotides: TGCAGTGCTTTGACTAGCGGGAGGTTGGATACGCAGTATTTT.